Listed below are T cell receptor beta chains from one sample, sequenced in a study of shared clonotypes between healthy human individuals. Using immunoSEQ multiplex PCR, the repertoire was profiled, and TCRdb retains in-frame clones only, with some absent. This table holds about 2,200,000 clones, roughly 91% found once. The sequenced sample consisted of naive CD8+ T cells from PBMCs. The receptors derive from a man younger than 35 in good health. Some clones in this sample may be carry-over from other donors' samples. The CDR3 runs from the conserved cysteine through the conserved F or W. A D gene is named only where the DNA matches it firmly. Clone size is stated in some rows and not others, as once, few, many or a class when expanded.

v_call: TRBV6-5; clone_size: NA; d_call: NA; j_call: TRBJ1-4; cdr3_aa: CASSPRGATNEKLFF; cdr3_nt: TGTGCCAGCAGTCCTAGGGGAGCAACTAATGAAAAACTGTTTTTT
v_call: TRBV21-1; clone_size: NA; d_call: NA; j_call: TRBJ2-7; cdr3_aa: CASSKSRREPYEQYF; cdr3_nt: TGTGCCAGCAGCAAAAGCCGGCGGGAACCCTACGAGCAGTACTTC
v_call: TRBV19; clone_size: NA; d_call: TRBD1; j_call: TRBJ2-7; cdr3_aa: CASSLTGYEQYF; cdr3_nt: TGTGCCAGTAGTTTGACAGGGTACGAGCAGTACTTC
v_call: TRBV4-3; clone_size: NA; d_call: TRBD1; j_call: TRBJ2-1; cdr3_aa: CASSQARTGDNEQFF; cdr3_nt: TGCGCCAGCAGCCAAGCGCGGACAGGGGACAATGAGCAGTTCTTC
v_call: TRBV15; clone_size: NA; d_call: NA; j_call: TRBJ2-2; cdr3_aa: CATSRVWNTGELFF; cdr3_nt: TGTGCCACCAGCAGAGTGTGGAACACCGGGGAGCTGTTTTTT
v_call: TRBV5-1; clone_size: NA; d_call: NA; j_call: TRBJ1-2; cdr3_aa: CASSFGQRIKLGQGYTF; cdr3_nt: TGCGCCAGCAGCTTCGGACAGCGAATCAAACTAGGGCAAGGCTACACCTTC
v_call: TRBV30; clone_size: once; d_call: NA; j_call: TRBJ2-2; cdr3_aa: CAWSVLATGELFF; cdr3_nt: TGTGCCTGGAGTGTATTAGCAACCGGGGAGCTGTTTTTT
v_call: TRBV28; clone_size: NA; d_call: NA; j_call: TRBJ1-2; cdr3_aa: CASSLGGFGGYTF; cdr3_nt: TGTGCCAGCAGTTTAGGGGGTTTCGGTGGCTACACCTTC
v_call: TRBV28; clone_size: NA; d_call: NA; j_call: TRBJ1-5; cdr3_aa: CASSTRRRANQPQHF; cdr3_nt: TGTGCCAGCAGTACCAGACGGAGGGCCAATCAGCCCCAGCATTTT
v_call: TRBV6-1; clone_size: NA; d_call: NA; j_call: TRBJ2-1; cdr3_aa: CASSKDSSSYNEQFF; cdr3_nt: TGTGCCAGCAGTAAGGACAGTAGCTCCTACAATGAGCAGTTCTTC
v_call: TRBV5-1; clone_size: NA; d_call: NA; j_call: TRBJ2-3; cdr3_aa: CASSYWAGITSTDTQYF; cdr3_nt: TGCGCCAGCAGCTACTGGGCAGGGATTACGAGCACAGATACGCAGTATTTT
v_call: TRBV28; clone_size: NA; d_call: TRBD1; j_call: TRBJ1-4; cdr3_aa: CASKTGGYEKLFF; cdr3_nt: TGTGCCAGCAAGACAGGGGGATATGAAAAACTGTTTTTT
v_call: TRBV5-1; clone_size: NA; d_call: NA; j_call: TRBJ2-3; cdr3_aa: CASSLEGSSSGTDTQYF; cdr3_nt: TGCGCCAGCAGCTTGGAGGGGTCGAGTAGCGGCACAGATACGCAGTATTTT
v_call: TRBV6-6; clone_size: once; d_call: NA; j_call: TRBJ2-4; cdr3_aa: CASSYINPAGGPLQYF; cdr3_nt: TGTGCCAGCAGTTATATCAATCCAGCAGGAGGGCCGCTTCAGTACTTC
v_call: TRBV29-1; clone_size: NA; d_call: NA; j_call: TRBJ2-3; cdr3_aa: CSVVDRLNTDTQYF; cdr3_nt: TGCAGCGTTGTAGATCGGTTAAACACAGATACGCAGTATTTT
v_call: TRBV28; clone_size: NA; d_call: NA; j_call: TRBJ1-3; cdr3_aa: CASSLWGGFLTDSGNTIYF; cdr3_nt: TGTGCCAGCAGTTTATGGGGTGGCTTTCTGACCGACTCTGGAAACACCATATATTTT
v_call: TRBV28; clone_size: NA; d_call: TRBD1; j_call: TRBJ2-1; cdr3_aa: CASSSRGRVWVRDEQFF; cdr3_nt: TGTGCCAGCAGTTCAAGGGGGCGTGTTTGGGTGAGGGATGAGCAGTTCTTC
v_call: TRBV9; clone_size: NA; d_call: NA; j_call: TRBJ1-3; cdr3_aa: CASSVGGNAGNTIYF; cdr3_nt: TGTGCCAGCAGCGTAGGGGGGAACGCTGGAAACACCATATATTTT
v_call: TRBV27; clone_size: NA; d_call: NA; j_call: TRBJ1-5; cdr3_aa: CASSSFGGYGNQPQHF; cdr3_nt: TGTGCCAGCAGTTCCTTTGGAGGGTATGGCAATCAGCCCCAGCATTTT
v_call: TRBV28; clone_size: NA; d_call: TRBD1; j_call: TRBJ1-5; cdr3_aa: CASSYTGTGSNQPQHF; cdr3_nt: TGTGCCAGCAGTTATACCGGGACAGGGAGCAATCAGCCCCAGCATTTT
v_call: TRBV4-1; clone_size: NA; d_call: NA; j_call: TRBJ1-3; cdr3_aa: CASSQVGLGAGNTIYF; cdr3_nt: TGCGCCAGCAGCCAAGTGGGACTGGGGGCTGGAAACACCATATATTTT
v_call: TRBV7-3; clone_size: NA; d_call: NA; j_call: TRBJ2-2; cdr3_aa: CASSLMGRRDTGELFF; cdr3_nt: TGTGCCAGCAGCTTAATGGGGAGGCGGGACACCGGGGAGCTGTTTTTT
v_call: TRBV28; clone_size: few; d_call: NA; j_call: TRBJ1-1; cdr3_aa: CASSFTERTEAFF; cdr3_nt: TGTGCCAGCAGTTTTACGGAGAGGACTGAAGCTTTCTTT
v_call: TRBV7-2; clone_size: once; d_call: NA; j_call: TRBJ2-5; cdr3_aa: CASSLLRARAETQYF; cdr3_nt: TGTGCCAGCAGCTTACTTCGGGCCCGGGCGGAGACCCAGTACTTC
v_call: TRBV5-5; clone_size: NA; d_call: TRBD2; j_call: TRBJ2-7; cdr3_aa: CASSIGLAGVEQYF; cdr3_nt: TGTGCCAGCAGCATAGGACTAGCGGGAGTCGAGCAGTACTTC
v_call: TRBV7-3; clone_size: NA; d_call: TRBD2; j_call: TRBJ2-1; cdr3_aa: CASSLLAGNYNEQFF; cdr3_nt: TGTGCCAGCAGCCTACTAGCGGGAAACTACAATGAGCAGTTCTTC
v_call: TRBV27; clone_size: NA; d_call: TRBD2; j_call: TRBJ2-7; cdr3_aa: CASSVTKTSGNEQYF; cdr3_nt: TGTGCCAGCAGCGTAACAAAGACTAGCGGGAACGAGCAGTACTTC
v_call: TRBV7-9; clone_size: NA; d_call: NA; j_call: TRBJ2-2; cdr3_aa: CASSPQSQGFRTGELFF; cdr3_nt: TGTGCCAGCAGTCCTCAGAGCCAGGGTTTTCGCACCGGGGAGCTGTTTTTT
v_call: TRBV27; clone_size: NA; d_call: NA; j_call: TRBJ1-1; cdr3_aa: CASSLRMVNTEAFF; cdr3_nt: TGTGCCAGCAGTTTAAGGATGGTAAACACTGAAGCTTTCTTT
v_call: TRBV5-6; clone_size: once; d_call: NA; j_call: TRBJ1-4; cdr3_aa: CASSFGQPNEKLFF; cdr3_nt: TGTGCCAGCAGCTTTGGACAGCCTAATGAAAAACTGTTTTTT
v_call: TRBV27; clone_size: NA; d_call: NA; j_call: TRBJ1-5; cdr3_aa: CASSLGGSNQPQHF; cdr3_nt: TGTGCCAGCAGTTTGGGAGGGAGCAATCAGCCCCAGCATTTT
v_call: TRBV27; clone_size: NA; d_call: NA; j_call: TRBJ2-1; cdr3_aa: CASSRSLALSYNEQFF; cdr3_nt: TGTGCCAGCAGTCGATCTCTAGCACTCTCCTACAATGAGCAGTTCTTC
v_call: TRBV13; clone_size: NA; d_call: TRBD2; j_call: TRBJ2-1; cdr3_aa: CASSSGTSGRAGYNEQFF; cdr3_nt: TGTGCCAGCAGCTCCGGGACTAGCGGGAGGGCCGGGTACAATGAGCAGTTCTTC
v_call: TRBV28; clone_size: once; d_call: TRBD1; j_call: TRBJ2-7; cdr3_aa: CASSLELRQGVTYEQYF; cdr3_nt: TGTGCCAGCAGTTTAGAGCTGAGGCAGGGGGTTACCTACGAGCAGTACTTC
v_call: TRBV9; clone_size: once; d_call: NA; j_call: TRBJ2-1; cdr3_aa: CASSVAGYSYEQFF; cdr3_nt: TGTGCCAGCAGCGTAGCCGGGTACTCGTATGAGCAGTTCTTC
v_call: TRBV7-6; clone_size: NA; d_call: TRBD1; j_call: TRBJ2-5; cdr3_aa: CASSLTGGETQYF; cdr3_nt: TGTGCCAGCAGCTTAACAGGGGGAGAGACCCAGTACTTC
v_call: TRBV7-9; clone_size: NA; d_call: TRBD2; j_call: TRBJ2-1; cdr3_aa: CASSPLLAGGLNEQFF; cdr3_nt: TGTGCCAGCAGCCCCCTGCTAGCGGGAGGCCTCAATGAGCAGTTCTTC
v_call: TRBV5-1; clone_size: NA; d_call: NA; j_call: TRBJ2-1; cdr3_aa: CASSLARDEQFF; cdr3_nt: TGCGCCAGCAGCTTGGCCCGGGATGAGCAGTTCTTC
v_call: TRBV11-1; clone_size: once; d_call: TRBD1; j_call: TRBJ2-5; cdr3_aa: CASSSSYSPGQGGETQYF; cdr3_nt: TGTGCCAGCAGCTCGTCCTACTCCCCCGGACAGGGGGGAGAGACCCAGTACTTC
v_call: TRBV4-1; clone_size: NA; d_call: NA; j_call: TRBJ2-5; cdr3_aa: CASSSRFSPVETQYF; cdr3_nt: TGCGCCAGCAGCTCAAGGTTTTCGCCGGTGGAGACCCAGTACTTC
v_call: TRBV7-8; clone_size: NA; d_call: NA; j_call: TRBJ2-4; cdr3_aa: CASTETPPPPIGAKNIQYF; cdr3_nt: TGTGCCAGCACCGAAACCCCGCCTCCTCCGATTGGGGCCAAAAACATTCAGTACTTC
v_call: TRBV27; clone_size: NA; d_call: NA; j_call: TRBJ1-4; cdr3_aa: CASSLRASNEKLFF; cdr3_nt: TGTGCCAGTTCCCTCAGGGCGTCTAATGAAAAACTGTTTTTT
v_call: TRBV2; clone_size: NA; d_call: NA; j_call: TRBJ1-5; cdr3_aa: CASSDLPQGSQPQHF; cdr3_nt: TGTGCCAGCAGTGACCTCCCGCAGGGGAGTCAGCCCCAGCATTTT
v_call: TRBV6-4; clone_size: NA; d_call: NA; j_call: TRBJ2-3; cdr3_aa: CASSDRADTQYF; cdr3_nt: TGTGCCAGCAGTGACAGGGCAGATACGCAGTATTTT
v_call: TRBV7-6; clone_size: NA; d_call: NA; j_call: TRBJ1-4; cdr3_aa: CASSQTAAGRGGEKLFF; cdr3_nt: TGTGCCAGCAGCCAAACCGCAGCAGGCCGAGGAGGAGAAAAACTGTTTTTT
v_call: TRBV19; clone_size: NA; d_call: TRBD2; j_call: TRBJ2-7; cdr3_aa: CASSIGTSGSPSEQYF; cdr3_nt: TGTGCCAGTAGTATAGGGACTAGCGGGAGCCCCTCCGAGCAGTACTTC
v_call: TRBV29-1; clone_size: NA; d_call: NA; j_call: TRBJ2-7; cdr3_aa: CSVGSGGIDEQYF; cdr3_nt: TGCAGCGTTGGGTCAGGGGGGATAGACGAGCAGTACTTC
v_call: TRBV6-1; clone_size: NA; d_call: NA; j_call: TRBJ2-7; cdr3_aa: CASSVTPAYEQYF; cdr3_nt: TGTGCCAGCAGTGTGACACCAGCCTACGAGCAGTACTTC
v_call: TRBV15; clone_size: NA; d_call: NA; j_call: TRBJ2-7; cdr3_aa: CATSRGWGKTPYEQYF; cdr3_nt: TGTGCCACCAGCAGAGGATGGGGTAAAACCCCCTACGAGCAGTACTTC
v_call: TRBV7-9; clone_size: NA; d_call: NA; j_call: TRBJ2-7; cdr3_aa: CASSKVGSSYEQYF; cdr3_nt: TGTGCCAGCAGCAAAGTGGGCAGCAGCTACGAGCAGTACTTC
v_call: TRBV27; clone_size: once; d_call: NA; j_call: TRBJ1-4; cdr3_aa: CASSFTGGREKLFF; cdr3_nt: TGTGCCAGCAGTTTTACCGGGGGGCGGGAAAAACTGTTTTTT
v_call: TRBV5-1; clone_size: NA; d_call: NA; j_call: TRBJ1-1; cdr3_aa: CASSLAVLGRITEAFF; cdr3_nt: TGCGCCAGCAGCTTGGCAGTCTTGGGCAGAATCACTGAAGCTTTCTTT